This T cell receptor beta chain was identified during a study of cytomegalovirus exposure and HLA in healthy donors. Primers for the PCR totalled 60 Vbeta and 13 Jbeta. The protocol was immunoSEQ multiplex PCR, while the TCRdb copy is restricted to in-frame clones and leaves out a portion. Of approximately 91,000 clones detected, 86% appear once; the ten largest clones hold roughly 9%. This clone has only a few counts. CDR1 and CDR2 (germline): LNHDA, SQIVND (reference sequence). CDR3 length equals 16 residues. V lost 6 bases to trimming and J lost 0 bases; unmatched junction nucleotides: 6. Sequences were obtained from PBMCs. The chain links TRBV19 to TRBJ2-1; 9 positions match TRBD2. This clonotype originated in a man younger than 45 in good health and CMV-seropositive. The CDR3 reads CASSRLADTSYNEQFF. The CDR3 bases are TGTGCCAGTAGCAGACTAGCGGATACCTCCTACAATGAGCAGTTCTTC.